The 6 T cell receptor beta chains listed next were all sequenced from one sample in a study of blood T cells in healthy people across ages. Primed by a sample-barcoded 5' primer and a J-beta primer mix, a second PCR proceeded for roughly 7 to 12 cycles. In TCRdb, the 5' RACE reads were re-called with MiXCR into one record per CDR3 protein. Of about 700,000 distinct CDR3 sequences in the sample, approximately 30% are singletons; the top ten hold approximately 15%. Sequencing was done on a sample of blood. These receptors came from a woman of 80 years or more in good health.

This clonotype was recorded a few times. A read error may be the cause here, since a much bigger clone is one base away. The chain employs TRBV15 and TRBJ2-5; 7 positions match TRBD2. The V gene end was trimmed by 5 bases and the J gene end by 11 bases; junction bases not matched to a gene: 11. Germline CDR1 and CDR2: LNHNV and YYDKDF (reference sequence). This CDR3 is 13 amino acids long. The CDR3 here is CATSSRLANEQYF. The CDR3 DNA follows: TGTGCCACCAGCTCCAGACTAGCCAATGAGCAGTACTTC.

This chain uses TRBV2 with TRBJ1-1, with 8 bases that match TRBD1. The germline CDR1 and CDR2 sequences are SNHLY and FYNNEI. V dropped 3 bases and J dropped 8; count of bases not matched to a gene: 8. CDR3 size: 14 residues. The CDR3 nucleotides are TGTGCCAGCAGTGATTATGCGGGGACAGGCGAAGCTTTCTTT. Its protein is CASSDYAGTGEAFF. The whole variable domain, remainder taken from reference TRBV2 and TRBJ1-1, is EPEVTQTPSHQVTQMGQEVILRCVPISNHLYFYWYRQILGQKVEFLVSFYNNEISEKSEIFDDQFSVERPDGSNFTLKIRSTKLEDSAMYFCASSDYAGTGEAFFGQGTRLTVV.

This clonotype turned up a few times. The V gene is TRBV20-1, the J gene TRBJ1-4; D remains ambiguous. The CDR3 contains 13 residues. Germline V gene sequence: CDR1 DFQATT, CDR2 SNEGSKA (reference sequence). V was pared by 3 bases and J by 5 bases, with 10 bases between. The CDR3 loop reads CSARADVNEKLFF. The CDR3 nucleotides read TGCAGTGCTAGGGCAGACGTGAATGAAAAACTGTTTTTT.

CDR3 in DNA: TGTGCCAGCAGCTTGGGACCGGGACAGGGGGCTCTTTCCTATGGCTACACCTTC. Its protein is CASSLGPGQGALSYGYTF. The chain uses TRBV11-2 and TRBJ1-2; 12 nucleotides match TRBD1. The length of the CDR3 is 18 residues. The V and J ends lost 3 bases and 4 bases, in that order; junction bases with no gene match: 12. CDR1 is SGHAT, CDR2 FQNNGV, per germline.

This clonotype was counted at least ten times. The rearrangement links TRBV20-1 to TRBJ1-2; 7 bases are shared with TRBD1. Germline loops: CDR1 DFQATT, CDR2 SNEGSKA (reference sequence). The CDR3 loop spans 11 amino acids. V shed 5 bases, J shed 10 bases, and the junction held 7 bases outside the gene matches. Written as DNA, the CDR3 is TGCAGTGCTCGATTGACAGGGTCCTACACCTTC. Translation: CSARLTGSYTF.

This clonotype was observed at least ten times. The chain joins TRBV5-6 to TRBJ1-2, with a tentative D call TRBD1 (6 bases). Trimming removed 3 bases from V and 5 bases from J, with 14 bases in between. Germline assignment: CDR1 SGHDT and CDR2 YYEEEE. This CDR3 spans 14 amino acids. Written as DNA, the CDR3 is TGTGCCAGCAGCTACCTCGGGACACCTTATGGCTACACCTTC. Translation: CASSYLGTPYGYTF.